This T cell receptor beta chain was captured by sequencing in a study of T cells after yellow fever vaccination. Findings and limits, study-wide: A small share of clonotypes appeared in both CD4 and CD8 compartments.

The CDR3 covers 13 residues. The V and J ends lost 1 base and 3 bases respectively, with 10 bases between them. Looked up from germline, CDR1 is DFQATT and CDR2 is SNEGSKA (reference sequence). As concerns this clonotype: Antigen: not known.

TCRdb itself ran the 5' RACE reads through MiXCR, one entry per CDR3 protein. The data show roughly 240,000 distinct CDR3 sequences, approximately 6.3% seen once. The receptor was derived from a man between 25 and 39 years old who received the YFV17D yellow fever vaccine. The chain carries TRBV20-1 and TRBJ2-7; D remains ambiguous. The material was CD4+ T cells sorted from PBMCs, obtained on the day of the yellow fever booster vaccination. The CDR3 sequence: CSARVGFGYEQYF. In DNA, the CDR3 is TGCAGTGCTAGAGTCGGATTCGGCTACGAGCAGTACTTC.